This entry lists 9 T cell receptor beta chains sequenced from one sample in a study of T cell repertoires in cytomegalovirus infection. TCRdb independently ran MiXCR on the reads; one entry per CDR3 protein. The sample yields approximately 110,000 distinct CDR3 sequences, roughly 39% seen once. These receptors lack a known antigen. The input for sequencing was CD8+ T cells from cultured PBMCs, taken from culture after CMV antigen stimulation. The receptors were sampled from a human donor in good health (CMV status not recorded). Some clones in this sample may be carry-over from other donors' samples.

This clonotype was detected only a few times. The chain uses TRBV15 and TRBJ1-1; perhaps TRBD1 as D (5 bases). The CDR3 is 15 amino acids. Germline CDR1 LNHNV, CDR2 YYDKDF (reference sequence). V was trimmed by 2 bases and J by 1 base, leaving 11 bases between them. CDR3 sequence reads: CATSRTGTWNTEAFF. The CDR3 coding sequence is TGTGCCACCAGCAGAACAGGAACCTGGAACACTGAAGCTTTCTTT.

The chain has TRBV5-5 and TRBJ2-1, with 8 bases aligning to TRBD1. After removal of 9 bases from V and 3 bases from J, the junction contained 11 bases not matched to a gene. The CDR3 is made up of 15 amino acids. Germline CDR1 and CDR2: SGHKS and YYEKEE (reference sequence). The CDR3 DNA follows: TGTGCCACCTGGACAGGGAAAGGGGACTACAATGAGCAGTTCTTC. This codes for CATWTGKGDYNEQFF. Filled out from reference TRBV5-5 and TRBJ2-1, the complete variable domain reads DAGVTQSPTHLIKTRGQQVTLRCSPISGHKSVSWYQQVLGQGPQFIFQYYEKEERGRGNFPDRFSARQFPNYSSELNVNALLLGDSALYLCATWTGKGDYNEQFFGPGTRLTVL.

This sequence joins TRBV20-1 and TRBJ1-1; no clear D. V shed 5 bases and J shed 7 bases, with 17 bases lying between them. The CDR3 covers 13 residues. Per germline, CDR1 DFQATT and CDR2 SNEGSKA (reference sequence). In DNA form, the CDR3 reads TGCAGTGCTTTCTCGGGTCTTTGGGGTGAAGCTTTCTTT. Its protein is CSAFSGLWGEAFF.

The sample holds a few counts of this clonotype. The V and J genes are TRBV7-9 and TRBJ2-1, with 7 bases matching TRBD2. CDR3 length: 14 residues. J was trimmed by 5 bases and V by 8 bases; bases with no gene match: 9. Germline assignment: CDR1 SEHNR and CDR2 FQNEAQ (reference sequence). The CDR3 loop reads CASPAGNSDNEQFF. In nucleotides, the CDR3 is TGTGCCAGCCCAGCGGGGAATTCGGACAATGAGCAGTTCTTC.

This clonotype appeared once. The chain employs TRBV7-3 and TRBJ2-7; D is unresolved. Deletions cut 2 bases from V and 6 bases from J, with 14 bases between. The CDR3 covers 14 residues. Germline V CDR1 and CDR2: SGHTA, FQGTGA. The CDR3 sequence: CASSLRGPSGEQYF. The DNA for the CDR3 is TGTGCCAGCAGCTTACGCGGCCCATCGGGCGAGCAGTACTTC. The whole variable domain, remainder taken from reference TRBV7-3 and TRBJ2-7, is GAGVSQTPSNKVTEKGKYVELRCDPISGHTALYWYRQSLGQGPEFLIYFQGTGAADDSGLPNDRFFAVRPEGSVSTLKIQRTERGDSAVYLCASSLRGPSGEQYFGPGTRLTVT.

The gene calls are TRBV24-1 and TRBJ2-1; D may be TRBD1 (6 bases). The CDR3 covers 16 residues. Germline-derived CDR1 and CDR2 are KGHDR and SFDVKD. V was clipped by 2 bases and J by 5 bases, with 15 bases between them. The CDR3 DNA is TGTGCCACCAGTGATTCCGGACAGACAGCCAACAATGAGCAGTTCTTC. It translates to CATSDSGQTANNEQFF.

This chain links TRBV5-4 with TRBJ1-6, with D uncertain. This CDR3 has 14 residues. In germline, CDR1 is SGHNT, CDR2 YYREEE (reference sequence). Trimming pared 0 bases from V and 0 bases from J, leaving 1 base between. CDR3 protein: CASSLDSYNSPLHF. In DNA form, the CDR3 reads TGTGCCAGCAGCTTGGACTCCTATAATTCACCCCTCCACTTT.

The chain employs TRBV7-8 and TRBJ2-7; the match to TRBD1 covers 7 bases. The CDR3 runs 15 residues. The J segment lost 2 bases and the V segment lost 5 bases, leaving 9 bases of the junction unmatched. CDR1 SGHVS and CDR2 FQNEAQ come from the germline V gene. The CDR3 DNA follows: TGTGCCAGCAGCCTCGACAGGGACCGAACCTACGAGCAGTACTTC. Amino acids: CASSLDRDRTYEQYF.

V gene TRBV7-2 combines with J gene TRBJ2-1; possible D gene TRBD1, 6 bases. The germline V and J ends were trimmed by 1 base and 7 bases, with 11 bases remaining between them. This CDR3 is built from 14 residues. Germline lookup yields CDR1 SGHTA and CDR2 FQGNSA. CDR3 loop: CASSLVARGNEQFF. The CDR3 coding sequence is TGTGCCAGCAGCTTAGTGGCCAGGGGTAATGAGCAGTTCTTC.